The subject of this entry is one TCR beta chain. The entry originates in a study of PD-1 blockade in mismatch repair-deficient tumors. About the research overall: Patients had approximately 12 mismatch repair-deficient cancer types and were previously treated and progressing.

Three pembrolizumab responders had their TCRs sequenced. This table comes from immunoSEQ multiplex PCR, and its TCRdb copy is limited to in-frame clones, with some not included. The table has 15,000 to 25,000 clones, about 80% seen once. The source is an adult with mismatch repair-deficient cancer. Sample: PBMCs, taken 52 weeks after starting pembrolizumab.

The CDR3 bases are TGCGCCAGCAGCGTGGGACAGGGGCTCGGCGGAACTAATGAAAAACTGTTTTTT. This sequence encodes CASSVGQGLGGTNEKLFF. The chain recombines TRBV5-1 with TRBJ1-4; 10 positions match TRBD1. The germline CDR1 and CDR2 sequences are SGHRS and YFSETQ. This CDR3 is 18 amino acids long. V trimming: 4 bases; J trimming: 1 base; junction bases outside the gene matches: 10.